What follows are 15 T cell receptor beta chains derived from one specimen sequenced in a study of OX40 agonist ivuxolimab in advanced cancers. The data were produced by immunoSEQ multiplex PCR, yet TCRdb's version contains in-frame clones alone and is incomplete. The sample holds 40,000 or so clones, roughly 80% seen once. The specimen comprised CD4+ or CD8+ T cells sorted from blood, sampled in a trial of the OX40 agonist ivuxolimab. Receptors were obtained from an adult with an advanced solid tumor such as melanoma, head and neck, liver or kidney cancer.

This clone occurred a few times. This rearrangement joins TRBV4-1 to TRBJ2-5; the D gene is possibly TRBD2 (5 bases). The germline V and J ends were trimmed by 1 base and 4 bases, with 16 bases remaining between them. Germline CDR1 and CDR2: MGHRA and YSYEKL. The CDR3 consists of 16 residues. CDR3 protein: CASSQGVSLGGETQYF. The DNA of the CDR3 is TGCGCCAGCAGCCAAGGGGTGAGCTTAGGAGGAGAGACCCAGTACTTC.

J is TRBJ2-3 and V is TRBV7-9; TRBD2 aligns across 7 bases. The V and J ends lost 8 bases and 1 base, in that order; junction bases with no gene match: 3. Germline V CDR1 and CDR2: SEHNR, FQNEAQ (reference sequence). The CDR3 is made up of 13 amino acids. Here the CDR3 DNA reads TGTGCCAGCCTAGCGGTGGGCACAGATACGCAGTATTTT. Protein: CASLAVGTDTQYF.

The V call is TRBV19, the J call TRBJ1-5; no clear D gene. V dropped 0 bases and J dropped 4 bases, with 1 base sitting between them. The CDR3 runs 12 residues. Germline V CDR1 and CDR2: LNHDA, SQIVND (reference sequence). CDR3 DNA sequence: TGTGCCAGTAGTATAGATAATCAGCCCCAGCATTTT. Its protein product is CASSIDNQPQHF. The full variable domain, rest sourced from reference TRBV19 and TRBJ1-5, is DGGITQSPKYLFRKEGQNVTLSCEQNLNHDAMYWYRQDPGQGLRLIYYSQIVNDFQKGDIAEGYSVSREKKESFPLTVTSAQKNPTAFYLCASSIDNQPQHFGDGTRLSIL.

The chain uses TRBV9 and TRBJ2-3; 8 positions match TRBD2. The CDR3 length is 16 residues. J was trimmed by 4 bases and V by 1 base; bases with no gene match: 8. The V gene's germline CDR1 is SGDLS and CDR2 YYNGEE. The chain's CDR3 is CASSVIPGGAPDTQYF. In nucleotides, the CDR3 is TGTGCCAGCAGCGTAATCCCGGGGGGGGCCCCAGATACGCAGTATTTT.

The chain employs TRBV19 and TRBJ2-7; a weak D match, TRBD1 (6 bases). The ends were cut back, 6 bases at V and 0 bases at J, with 9 bases in the middle. This CDR3 contains 13 residues. Germline V CDR1 and CDR2: LNHDA, SQIVND (reference sequence). CDR3 amino acids: CASRTGYSYEQYF. The CDR3 DNA is TGTGCCAGTAGAACAGGGTACTCCTACGAGCAGTACTTC.

This rearrangement joins TRBV12-5 to TRBJ2-1; 11 nucleotides align to TRBD2. The CDR3 spans 14 residues. V shed 6 bases, J shed 7 bases, and the junction held 5 bases outside the gene matches. The germline gives CDR1 LGHNT, CDR2 FRNRAP. The CDR3 bases are TGTGCTAGTGGGAATAGCGGGGGGGCGAATGAGCAGTTCTTC. It codes for CASGNSGGANEQFF.

The rearrangement links TRBV10-3 to TRBJ2-5, with 7 nucleotides matching TRBD1. The junction had 12 bases not matched to a gene; V was cut back by 3 bases and J by 5 bases. The CDR3 contains 16 residues. CDR1 and CDR2 from the germline V gene are ENHRY and SYGVKD. The CDR3 loop reads CAISDVGQPQGETQYF. The CDR3 DNA follows: TGTGCCATCAGTGATGTGGGACAGCCCCAGGGGGAGACCCAGTACTTC.

This sequence joins TRBV5-4 and TRBJ2-6; 11 positions agree with TRBD2. CDR1 is SGHNT, CDR2 YYREEE, per germline (reference sequence). The CDR3 covers 16 residues. J gave up 1 base and V 7 bases, and 4 bases lay outside the gene matches. Here the CDR3 reads CASYGTSGSGANVLTF. The CDR3 nucleotides read TGTGCCAGCTACGGGACTAGCGGATCTGGGGCCAACGTCCTGACTTTC.

This chain joins TRBV29-1 and TRBJ2-7; possibly TRBD1 or TRBD2 for D (5 bases each). V lost 4 bases to trimming and J lost 0 bases, with 10 bases between them. Germline assignment: CDR1 SQVTM and CDR2 ANQGSEA. There are 13 residues in the CDR3. The CDR3 loop reads CSVVGTSSYEQYF. The CDR3 region has the DNA TGCAGCGTTGTCGGGACCAGCTCCTACGAGCAGTACTTC.

V and J are TRBV19 and TRBJ2-1, with 9 bases lining up with TRBD2. The CDR3 length is 15 residues. The germline V gene has CDR1 LNHDA and CDR2 SQIVND (reference sequence). The V segment lost 5 bases and the J segment 4 bases; nucleotides outside the gene matches: 6. The CDR3 region has the DNA TGTGCCAGTAGTGAGGGTAGCGGGAGATACAATGAGCAGTTCTTC. The encoded protein is CASSEGSGRYNEQFF. The full variable domain, completed using reference TRBV19 and TRBJ2-1, is DGGITQSPKYLFRKEGQNVTLSCEQNLNHDAMYWYRQDPGQGLRLIYYSQIVNDFQKGDIAEGYSVSREKKESFPLTVTSAQKNPTAFYLCASSEGSGRYNEQFFGPGTRLTVL.

The V and J genes are TRBV6-5 and TRBJ2-7; 8 positions agree with TRBD1. The CDR3 sequence is 16 residues long. V lost 4 bases to trimming and J lost 5 bases; unmatched junction nucleotides: 13. CDR1 and CDR2 (germline): MNHEY, SVGAGI. The CDR3, as DNA: TGTGCCAGCAGTTTCCGTGAGGCAGGGGGCAACCACGAGCAGTACTTC. It specifies CASSFREAGGNHEQYF.

This chain joins TRBV28 and TRBJ1-1; D might be TRBD1 (6 bases). Germline V lookup: CDR1 MDHEN, CDR2 SYDVKM. The CDR3 loop spans 15 amino acids. V lost 4 bases to trimming and J lost 2 bases, with 14 bases between them. In DNA form, the CDR3 reads TGTGCCAGCAGTTCGGGGACACGGATTAACACTGAAGCTTTCTTT. This sequence encodes CASSSGTRINTEAFF.

This clone was detected once. The chain recombines TRBV6-5 with TRBJ2-2; D not resolved. The CDR3 runs to 13 residues. Germline assignment: CDR1 MNHEY and CDR2 SVGAGI. V was clipped by 2 bases and J by 4 bases, with 5 bases between them. The CDR3 coding sequence is TGTGCCAGCAGTTACAGTAGCACCGGGGAGCTGTTTTTT. Translating gives CASSYSSTGELFF.

V usage is TRBV28 and J usage is TRBJ2-2; 10 bases agree with TRBD1. Trimming took 4 bases from V and 5 from J; bases not matched to a gene: 7. CDR1 is MDHEN, CDR2 SYDVKM, per germline. This CDR3 has 16 residues. CDR3 residues: CASSCRDRGDTGELFF. In DNA form, the CDR3 reads TGTGCCAGCAGTTGCCGGGACAGGGGAGATACCGGGGAGCTGTTTTTT.

V usage is TRBV11-3 and J usage is TRBJ2-1; D could derive from TRBD1 or TRBD2 (5 bases each). Germline-derived CDR1 and CDR2 are SGHNT and YENEEA. There are 16 residues in the CDR3. Trimming left V 1 base short and J 2 bases short, with 12 bases between. CDR3 region: CASSLVGDGTYNEQFF. The CDR3, as DNA: TGTGCCAGCAGCTTAGTAGGGGACGGGACCTACAATGAGCAGTTCTTC. The variable domain in full, completed from reference TRBV11-3 and TRBJ2-1, reads EAGVVQSPRYKIIEKKQPVAFWCNPISGHNTLYWYLQNLGQGPELLIRYENEEAVDDSQLPKDRFSAERLKGVDSTLKIQPAELGDSAVYLCASSLVGDGTYNEQFFGPGTRLTVL.